Shown below are 8 T cell receptor beta chains from a single sample sequenced in a study of cytomegalovirus exposure and HLA in healthy donors. The PCR made use of 60 Vbeta and 13 Jbeta primers. Only in-frame clones appear in the TCRdb table, and some are missing; sequencing was by immunoSEQ multiplex PCR. The sample holds some 85,000 clones, roughly 84% seen once. Sample: PBMCs. These receptor sequences come from a woman in her forties or fifties in good health and CMV-seronegative.

This chain connects TRBV7-9 to TRBJ2-1, with 11 bases identical to TRBD2. CDR1 SEHNR and CDR2 FQNEAQ come from the germline V gene (reference sequence). The CDR3 spans 15 residues. J was trimmed by 9 bases and V by 5 bases; bases with no gene match: 9. CDR3 DNA: TGTGCCAGCAGCCAACTTAGCGGGAGGGCCGCTGAGCAGTTCTTC. Translating gives CASSQLSGRAAEQFF.

This rearrangement joins TRBV4-3 to TRBJ2-3; 9 bases map to TRBD2. The CDR3 covers 19 residues. Germline loops: CDR1 LGHNA, CDR2 YSLEER. V trimming: 0 bases; J trimming: 5 bases; junction bases outside the gene matches: 15. The CDR3 sequence: CASSQEPSGAYRAGDTQYF. Written as DNA, the CDR3 is TGCGCCAGCAGCCAAGAGCCTAGCGGGGCCTACCGGGCCGGAGATACGCAGTATTTT.

The chain links TRBV5-1 to TRBJ1-6, with 10 positions matching TRBD1. CDR1 and CDR2 from the germline V gene are SGHRS and YFSETQ. The V segment lost 0 bases and the J segment 6 bases; nucleotides outside the gene matches: 9. This CDR3 has 18 amino acids. The CDR3 is CASSLGDRGRSFNSPLHF. The CDR3 coding sequence is TGCGCCAGCAGCTTGGGGGACAGGGGAAGGTCATTTAATTCACCCCTCCACTTT. The whole variable domain, filled in from reference TRBV5-1 and TRBJ1-6, reads KAGVTQTPRYLIKTRGQQVTLSCSPISGHRSVSWYQQTPGQGLQFLFEYFSETQRNKGNFPGRFSGRQFSNSRSEMNVSTLELGDSALYLCASSLGDRGRSFNSPLHFGNGTRLTVT.

V is TRBV7-9 and J is TRBJ2-6; tentative D call: TRBD2 (5 bases). Trimming left V 4 bases short and J 0 bases short, with 10 bases between. The length of the CDR3 is 16 residues. Germline V gene lookup returns CDR1 SEHNR and CDR2 FQNEAQ (reference sequence). The DNA of the CDR3 is TGTGCCAGCAGCTCTGGAGGTGGCTCTGGGGCCAACGTCCTGACTTTC. Translated: CASSSGGGSGANVLTF.

V and J are TRBV28 and TRBJ2-2; 9 positions match TRBD1. The junction had 11 bases not matched to a gene; V was cut back by 5 bases and J by 4 bases. Per the germline V gene, CDR1 is MDHEN and CDR2 is SYDVKM. There are 17 residues in the CDR3. The CDR3 spells CASSLRDREDSTGELFF. The CDR3 DNA follows: TGTGCCAGCAGTCTAAGGGACAGGGAGGATAGCACCGGGGAGCTGTTTTTT.

The chain has TRBV7-6 and TRBJ2-7, with a weak D call TRBD2 (5 bases). The germline gives CDR1 SGHVS, CDR2 FNYEAQ. CDR3 length equals 12 residues. V lost 3 bases to trimming and J lost 6 bases, with 9 bases between them. CDR3 bases: TGTGCCAGCAGCTTCTTAAGCGGCGAGCAGTACTTC. Protein: CASSFLSGEQYF.

This chain uses TRBV5-1 with TRBJ1-5, with no clear D. Looked up from germline, CDR1 is SGHRS and CDR2 is YFSETQ. The CDR3 is 14 amino acids. Trimming removed 4 bases at V and 0 bases at J, with 8 bases between. The CDR3 sequence: CASSPEGSNQPQHF. The CDR3 DNA reads TGCGCCAGCAGCCCGGAGGGTAGCAATCAGCCCCAGCATTTT.

This clone was detected once. The V gene is TRBV19, the J gene TRBJ2-1, with 9 bases fitting TRBD2. J gave up 7 bases and V 5 bases, and 9 bases lay outside the gene matches. Germline values: CDR1 LNHDA, CDR2 SQIVND (reference sequence). CDR3 length equals 15 residues. The CDR3 DNA is TGTGCCAGTAGTCCCACAGGCGGGAGGGCAAATGAGCAGTTCTTC. Encoded protein: CASSPTGGRANEQFF.